The entry that follows covers one TCR beta chain sequence. No antigen is known for it. The V gene's germline CDR1 is MDHEN and CDR2 SYDVKM. V was cut by 5 bases and J by 5 bases, with 16 bases left in between. This CDR3 has 14 amino acids. These data come from a study of T cell responses to AZD1222 COVID-19 vaccine. Using immunoSEQ multiplex PCR, the repertoire was profiled, and TCRdb retains in-frame clones only, with some absent. The sample has around 110,000 clones; 70% to 90% are singletons. Findings of the study overall: Clonal diversity was possibly underestimated, and white British individuals and females predominated among donors. Just six people given AZD1222 tested seropositive at baseline. Spike-spanning, vaccine-associated CD4 TCRs were dominant at 160-218 and 743-854. With two AZD1222 doses given, Spike-specific TCR breadth and depth both rose.

The input for sequencing was peripheral blood, taken on day 0 of MenACWY control vaccination. The clonotype originates from an adult in good health. The chain has TRBV28 and TRBJ2-7, with D maybe TRBD2 (7 bases). In nucleotides, the CDR3 is TGTGCCAGCAGTAGGGGAGGGGGAAGGAACGAGCAGTACTTC. Protein sequence: CASSRGGGRNEQYF.